This T cell receptor beta chain was recovered during a study of T cells in Graves' hyperthyroidism and ophthalmopathy (dated by TCRdb to the late 2010s). Regarding the complete study: Peripheral blood samples were taken at initial diagnosis, before any treatment was given. According to the paper, TCR Vbeta CDR3 sequencing was carried out on roughly 130 peripheral blood samples, which came from 40 to 45 ophthalmopathy, 75 to 80 hyperthyroidism and approximately 17 progressor patients. After sampling, hyperthyroidism patients received methimazole starting at 30 mg daily, and ophthalmopathy patients received high-dose intravenous methylprednisolone. A discovery cohort of about a hundred patients, about 43 with Graves' ophthalmopathy and roughly 59 with stable Graves' hyperthyroidism, was used to find distinguishing TCR V-J signatures. Thyroid tissue and blood T-cell repertoires from roughly six Graves' hyperthyroidism patients were also compared in the study. An independent validation cohort of 18 to 20 hyperthyroidism patients and approximately 17 patients who later progressed to ophthalmopathy tested prospective prediction of ophthalmopathy. For training and testing, the approximately 97 patients in the discovery cohort were randomly divided in a 7:3 ratio. Paper-wide results and their limitations: In validation, the model predicted progression to ophthalmopathy with around 71% sensitivity and 72% to 85% specificity, a median of about 6.7 months before onset. Ophthalmopathy was separated from stable hyperthyroidism by a 13 V-J signature model, with 85% to 90% sensitivity and 81% to 83% specificity obtained in cross-validation and 80%/75% obtained in testing. No statistical method was used to set the sample size in advance, and investigators knew the group allocation. Most expanded thyroid clonotypes (frequency above 0.001) were also detected in blood, a finding suggesting that blood repertoires may reflect thyroid immune responses.

Ophthalmopathy patients had moderately to severely active disease, with a Clinical Activity Score of 3 or more, a NOSPECS grade of 4 or more, and a disease duration of less than 3 months. Any patient with an uncontrolled infection, another autoimmune disease, pregnancy or lactation was excluded. Clinical symptoms, serum thyroxine and TRAb, thyroid ultrasound, and orbital computed tomography formed the basis for the diagnoses. PBMCs were isolated from 8 to 10 ml of fresh peripheral blood by Ficoll-Paque density gradient centrifugation. Trizol reagent was used to extract total RNA, and RNA quality was then checked on an Agilent 2100 Bioanalyzer. Amplification of TCR beta CDR3 regions was carried out from RNA transcripts. The first round of RT-PCR for the TCR CDR3 was performed with the HTBI primer set and the Qiagen OneStep RT-PCR kit. Libraries were constructed in a second round of multiplex PCR, after which size selection and purification were carried out. Libraries were sequenced paired-end with 100 bp reads on an Illumina HiSeq2000. The authors' pipeline ran thus. SOAPnuke was used to process the raw data, removing reads that contained adapters or uncalled bases, had a mean Phred below 15, or lacked an exact match to the constant primer or identifier. COPE v1.2.5 was used to merge the high-quality paired reads, and each unique nucleotide sequence was defined as a clonotype. Clonotypes were aligned to IMGT TRBV, TRBD and TRBJ reference segments using MiTCR v1.1. Only V-J combinations with frequency above 0.0001, covering 99% to 99.2% of repertoires, were analysed. A TCS score was defined as the ratio between F50 (clonal expansion) and ExV (chaos), using BLOSUM62-based TCRdist between CDR3 peptides within each V-J. Welch's t-statistics and random forest reduced fewer than 550 V-J features to roughly 13, which were used in a naive Bayes classifier (R e1071). Clones were called with MiXCR by TCRdb after fastp trimmed the public reads at Q25, and only in-frame beta chains were retained. CDR3 protein duplicates are merged, each entry listing the most common genes and DNA. It is TCRdb's table, rather than the study itself, that gives the V and J calls and clone size. This sample holds 400,000 or so distinct CDR3 sequences; around 15% were observed only once. Clones ranked in the top ten supply about 20% of the sample.

This clonotype was detected ten times or more. It lacks a known antigen. Base quality data are lacking; no much larger clone is found one base away. The sequence was obtained from a woman aged 25 to 39 with Graves' ophthalmopathy. The sample was blood.

The CDR3 has the sequence CASSKQGLAGSYEQYF. At the DNA level, the sequence is TGTGCCAGCAGTAAGCAGGGACTAGCGGGGTCGTACGAGCAGTACTTC. The chain is assembled from TRBV6-1 and TRBJ2-7; 13 bases in the junction line up with TRBD2. Its CDR3 holds 16 amino acids, cysteine through phenylalanine. Only the CDR3 part of the read is kept: 48 bases, read in frame from the first base. Germline trimming amounts to 5 bases on V and 4 bases on J, with 8 as the count of junction bases outside the gene matches. In the germline V gene, CDR1 corresponds to MNHNS and CDR2 to SASEGT.